The 18 T cell receptor beta chains listed next were all sequenced from one sample in a study of graft-versus-host responses after intestinal transplantation. Method: immunoSEQ multiplex PCR; TCRdb's copy keeps in-frame clones and lacks some. The repertoire holds nearly 20,000 clones, with around nine tenths as singletons. The material sequenced was PBMCs, taken 220 to 240 days after intestinal transplant. The receptors were sampled from a human patient who received an intestinal transplant, so some T cells may come from the graft donor.

This clone was counted once. The chain has TRBV9 and TRBJ1-5; no definite D call. Germline V gene data show CDR1 as SGDLS and CDR2 as YYNGEE. CDR3 length: 13 residues. V lost 10 bases, J lost 3 bases, and 14 bases lay in between. CDR3 region: CAGREGFNQPQHF. CDR3 nucleotides: TGTGCCGGACGAGAGGGCTTCAATCAGCCCCAGCATTTT.

About this clone: A junction end diverges from the germline sequence, so it may reflect a read error. CDR3 nucleotide sequence: TGTGCCAGCAGCCTACGGACGGTCGGAAGCACCATATATTTT. Its translation: CASSLRTVGSTIYF. The gene calls are TRBV9 and TRBJ1-3; D ambiguous. This CDR3 is 14 amino acids long. The germline CDR1 and CDR2 sequences are SGDLS and YYNGEE. The full variable domain, its missing parts supplied by reference TRBV9 and TRBJ1-3, is DSGVTQTPKHLITATGQRVTLRCSPRSGDLSVYWYQQSLDQGLQFLIQYYNGEERAKGNILERFSAQQFPDLHSELNLSSLELGDSALYFCASSLRTVGSTIYFGEGSWLTVV.

The chain employs TRBV5-1 and TRBJ2-1, with D perhaps TRBD1 (6 bases). Trimming left V 4 bases short and J 9 bases short, with 20 bases between. CDR3 length: 15 amino acids. The germline gives CDR1 SGHRS, CDR2 YFSETQ. The CDR3 DNA follows: TGCGCCAGCAGCGGGTTGGAGACAGGCGCGGGTGAGCAGTTCTTC. This sequence encodes CASSGLETGAGEQFF.

The rearrangement links TRBV5-1 to TRBJ1-1; D is uncertain. The CDR3 length is 14 residues. Trimming cost V 2 bases and J 0 bases, with 8 bases left between them. Germline V gene data show CDR1 as SGHRS and CDR2 as YFSETQ. The CDR3: CASSLRSMNTEAFF. CDR3 nucleotide sequence: TGCGCCAGCAGCTTAAGGTCCATGAACACTGAAGCTTTCTTT.

The V and J genes are TRBV6-1 and TRBJ2-5; TRBD2 might be the D (5 bases). V lost 6 bases and J 5 bases, leaving 16 bases between the germline ends. Germline lookup yields CDR1 MNHNS and CDR2 SASEGT. This CDR3 comprises 14 residues. The CDR3 coding sequence is TGTGCCAGCAGGAAGTCACACGAGGGCGAGACCCAGTACTTC. This translates into CASRKSHEGETQYF.

The chain couples TRBV7-6 to TRBJ1-1; 7 nucleotides match TRBD1. Per germline, CDR1 SGHVS and CDR2 FNYEAQ. The CDR3 runs 19 residues. Trimming cost V 1 base and J 1 base; bases outside gene matches: 15. Here the CDR3 reads CASSLEGGSVSLRNTEAFF. The CDR3 DNA reads as TGTGCCAGCAGCTTAGAAGGGGGCTCGGTCAGCCTGAGGAACACTGAAGCTTTCTTT.

This chain uses TRBV5-5 with TRBJ2-3; TRBD1 aligns across 9 bases. Germline V lookup: CDR1 SGHKS, CDR2 YYEKEE (reference sequence). V lost 4 bases, J lost 5 bases, and 5 bases stayed unmatched. The CDR3 sequence is 14 residues long. The CDR3 DNA sequence: TGTGCCAGCAGCACAGGACAGGGGAGAGATACGCAGTATTTT. It codes for CASSTGQGRDTQYF.

The rearrangement joins TRBV4-1 to TRBJ1-5, with D perhaps matching TRBD1 (6 bases). Trimming cost V 0 bases and J 0 bases, with 12 bases left between them. The germline gives CDR1 MGHRA, CDR2 YSYEKL. The CDR3 loop spans 17 amino acids. The CDR3 protein is CASSQEDGGNSNQPQHF. The CDR3 region has the DNA TGCGCCAGCAGCCAAGAAGACGGGGGCAATAGCAATCAGCCCCAGCATTTT.

V is TRBV6-5 and J is TRBJ1-1; D may be TRBD1 (5 bases). The V end was cut by 4 bases, the J end by 5 bases, with 17 bases between. CDR3 length equals 15 residues. From germline, CDR1 is MNHEY and CDR2 SVGAGI. CDR3 coding DNA: TGTGCCAGCAGTTGGTCGGGGGAGGAACGGACTGAAGCTTTCTTT. It encodes CASSWSGEERTEAFF.

This clone was observed once. V and J are TRBV11-1 and TRBJ1-4, with a possible D match to TRBD1 (6 bases). There are 14 residues in the CDR3. Trimming took 3 bases from V and 8 from J, leaving 13 bases between them. Germline CDR1 reads SGHAT; CDR2 reads FQDESV (reference sequence). This chain's CDR3 is CASSLGRRGEKLFF. Written as DNA, the CDR3 is TGTGCCAGCAGCTTGGGCAGGAGGGGGGAAAAACTGTTTTTT.

CDR3 in DNA: TGTGCCAGCAGGCTTTCTAATGAGCAGTTCTTC. Translation: CASRLSNEQFF. V is TRBV6-1 and J is TRBJ2-1; D is undetermined. Germline CDR1 and CDR2: MNHNS and SASEGT. V was trimmed by 6 bases and J by 7 bases, leaving 7 bases between them. The CDR3 loop spans 11 amino acids.

V is TRBV6-6 and J is TRBJ2-1; TRBD2 agrees at 8 bases. Germline CDR1 reads MNHNY; CDR2 reads SVGAGI (reference sequence). The V gene end was trimmed by 2 bases and the J gene end by 6 bases; junction bases not matched to a gene: 0. The CDR3 sequence is 13 residues long. The CDR3 DNA sequence: TGTGCCAGCAGTTACGGACTAGCCAATGAGCAGTTCTTC. Its translation is CASSYGLANEQFF.

The chain carries TRBV9 and TRBJ2-1; 7 nucleotides agree with TRBD1. The trim removed 4 bases at V and 4 bases at J, leaving 5 bases unmatched. This CDR3 spans 14 amino acids. CDR1 and CDR2 (germline): SGDLS, YYNGEE. CDR3 amino acids: CASSPGQTYNEQFF. DNA for the CDR3: TGTGCCAGCAGCCCGGGACAGACTTACAATGAGCAGTTCTTC.

The chain has TRBV19 and TRBJ2-1; the D call may be TRBD1 or TRBD2 (5 bases each). Trimming pared 4 bases from V and 4 bases from J, leaving 17 bases between. CDR1 and CDR2 (germline): LNHDA, SQIVND (reference sequence). The CDR3 extends over 16 amino acids. In DNA form, the CDR3 reads TGTGCCAGTAGTAGGGGGACCACTCCTGGTTACAATGAGCAGTTCTTC. It encodes CASSRGTTPGYNEQFF.

V usage is TRBV6-6 and J usage is TRBJ1-1; weak D call: TRBD1 (5 bases). The CDR3 loop spans 13 amino acids. Germline loops: CDR1 MNHNY, CDR2 SVGAGI (reference sequence). V shed 2 bases and J shed 3 bases, with 7 bases lying between them. The CDR3 loop reads CASSYRQYTEAFF. DNA for the CDR3: TGTGCCAGCAGTTACCGACAGTACACTGAAGCTTTCTTT.

The chain recombines TRBV5-1 with TRBJ1-6; perhaps TRBD1 as D (6 bases). From germline, CDR1 is SGHRS and CDR2 YFSETQ. V was cut by 7 bases and J by 8 bases, with 16 bases left in between. The CDR3 is 14 amino acids. This CDR3 is CASHRDIGDSPLHF. The DNA of the CDR3 is TGCGCCAGCCACAGGGATATAGGGGATTCACCCCTCCACTTT. Full variable domain (outside the CDR3, taken from reference TRBV5-1 and TRBJ1-6): KAGVTQTPRYLIKTRGQQVTLSCSPISGHRSVSWYQQTPGQGLQFLFEYFSETQRNKGNFPGRFSGRQFSNSRSEMNVSTLELGDSALYLCASHRDIGDSPLHFGNGTRLTVT.

The chain joins TRBV5-1 to TRBJ2-3; tentatively, D is TRBD2 (7 bases). Trimming shortened V by 0 bases and J by 2 bases, and 10 bases separated the two germline ends. This CDR3 is built from 15 residues. Per the germline V gene, CDR1 is SGHRS and CDR2 is YFSETQ. The CDR3 DNA follows: TGCGCCAGCAGCTTGGTCGCGGGGGCCACAGATACGCAGTATTTT. Protein product: CASSLVAGATDTQYF.

The sample holds a few counts of this clone. The chain recombines TRBV19 with TRBJ1-3; the D gene is possibly TRBD1 (6 bases). Germline CDR1 and CDR2: LNHDA and SQIVND (reference sequence). The CDR3 has 15 residues. V was clipped by 2 bases and J by 8 bases, with 16 bases between them. CDR3 in amino acids: CASSIPTGRYYTIYF. In DNA, the CDR3 is TGTGCCAGTAGTATACCCACAGGGCGCTACTACACCATATATTTT. The variable domain in full, with the rest retrieved from reference TRBV19 and TRBJ1-3, is DGGITQSPKYLFRKEGQNVTLSCEQNLNHDAMYWYRQDPGQGLRLIYYSQIVNDFQKGDIAEGYSVSREKKESFPLTVTSAQKNPTAFYLCASSIPTGRYYTIYFGEGSWLTVV.